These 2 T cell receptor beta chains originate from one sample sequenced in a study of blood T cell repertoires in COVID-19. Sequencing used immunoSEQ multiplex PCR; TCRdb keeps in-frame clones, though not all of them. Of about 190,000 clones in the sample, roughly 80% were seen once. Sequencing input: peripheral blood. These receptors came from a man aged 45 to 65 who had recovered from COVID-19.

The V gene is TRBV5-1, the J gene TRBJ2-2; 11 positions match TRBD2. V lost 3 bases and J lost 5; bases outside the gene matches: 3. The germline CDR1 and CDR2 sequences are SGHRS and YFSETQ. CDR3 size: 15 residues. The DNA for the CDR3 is TGCGCCAGCAGCTCGGGACTAGCGGTAACCGGGGAGCTGTTTTTT. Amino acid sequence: CASSSGLAVTGELFF.

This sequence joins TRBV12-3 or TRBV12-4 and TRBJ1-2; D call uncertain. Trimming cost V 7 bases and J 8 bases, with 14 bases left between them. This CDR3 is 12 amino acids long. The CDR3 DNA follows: TGTGCCAGCACCTTATCTAGGAGGGGCTACACCTTC. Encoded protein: CASTLSRRGYTF.